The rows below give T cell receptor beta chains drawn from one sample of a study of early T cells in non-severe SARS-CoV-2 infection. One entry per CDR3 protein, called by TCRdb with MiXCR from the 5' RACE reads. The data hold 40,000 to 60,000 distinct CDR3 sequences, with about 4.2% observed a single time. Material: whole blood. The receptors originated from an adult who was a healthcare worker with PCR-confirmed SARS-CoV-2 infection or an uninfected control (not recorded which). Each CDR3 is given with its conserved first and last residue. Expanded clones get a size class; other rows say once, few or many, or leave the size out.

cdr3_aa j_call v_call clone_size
CAAHTGIPSTYGYTF TRBJ1-2 TRBV6-6 many
CASSFGYGYTF TRBJ1-2 TRBV6-2/TRBV6-3 many
CSARDPLSSYNSPLHF TRBJ1-6 TRBV20-1 .
CASSLGRTSGRAGEQFF TRBJ2-1 TRBV11-2 few
CSAGTFVSEQYF TRBJ2-7 TRBV20-1 many
CASSLAGYHEQFF TRBJ2-1 TRBV7-9 many
CSARLTQGNTEAFF TRBJ1-1 TRBV20-1 many
CATSREGTKTEAFF TRBJ1-1 TRBV15 many
CASSAQGVLLEQFF TRBJ2-1 TRBV7-2 many
CASSDEARYEQFF TRBJ2-1 TRBV10-2 many
CASSLLPKGTVYGYTF TRBJ1-2 TRBV14 many
CASSSGLAPTDTQYF TRBJ2-3 TRBV7-9 many
CSASDMGTGVTEAFF TRBJ1-1 TRBV20-1 many
CASSPAGLAGNYEQYF TRBJ2-7 TRBV27 .
CASNPEASGKSYF TRBJ2-7 TRBV2 few
CSASQRGSTDTQYF TRBJ2-3 TRBV20-1 many
CASSSTGKETQYF TRBJ2-5 TRBV7-9 many
CASSPSTVSYEQYF TRBJ2-7 TRBV5-1 many
CASSPTGRDNSPLHF TRBJ1-6 TRBV12-3/TRBV12-4 many
CASKKSGGDNEQFF TRBJ2-1 TRBV6-2/TRBV6-3 many
CAWSVGSGNTIYF TRBJ1-3 TRBV30 .
CAPNEGGLKETQYF TRBJ2-5 TRBV5-4 many
CASSLVALGELNTEAFF TRBJ1-1 TRBV7-6 many
CASSLLWRSNEPSYEQYF TRBJ2-7 TRBV11-3 many
CASSRTPLAGGINEQFF TRBJ2-1 TRBV5-6 few
CSAKPGTSGSYEQYF TRBJ2-7 TRBV20-1 few
CSVELDNYEQYF TRBJ2-7 TRBV29-1 many
CASSLDGPNYGYTF TRBJ1-2 TRBV11-2 many
CASSQDGGSGYTF TRBJ1-2 TRBV4-3 many
CASSAPTFGLTEAFF TRBJ1-1 TRBV9 .
CASSLGAGSVSYEQYF TRBJ2-7 TRBV13 medium-sized
CASRGSSGLGPHTDTQYF TRBJ2-3 TRBV6-1 many
CSAPSRTSSTDTQYF TRBJ2-3 TRBV20-1 many
CSVGDRSYEQYF TRBJ2-7 TRBV29-1 .
CSAPSLTLRGTTDTQYF TRBJ2-3 TRBV20-1 many
CASRPHRDRRQETQYF TRBJ2-5 TRBV6-2/TRBV6-3 many
CASRLTGADTQYF TRBJ2-3 TRBV7-3 many